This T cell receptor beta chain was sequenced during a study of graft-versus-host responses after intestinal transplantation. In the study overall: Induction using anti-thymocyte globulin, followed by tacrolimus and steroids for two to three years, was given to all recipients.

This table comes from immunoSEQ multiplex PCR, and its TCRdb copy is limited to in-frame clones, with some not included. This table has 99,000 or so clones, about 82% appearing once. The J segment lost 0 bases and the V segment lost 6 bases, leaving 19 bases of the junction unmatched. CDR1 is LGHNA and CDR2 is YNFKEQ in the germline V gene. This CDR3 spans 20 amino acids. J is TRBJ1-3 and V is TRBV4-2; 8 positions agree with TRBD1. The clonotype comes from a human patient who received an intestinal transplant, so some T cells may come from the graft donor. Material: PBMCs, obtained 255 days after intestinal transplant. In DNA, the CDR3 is TGTGCCAGCAGGCGTGTTCAAGGGACAGGTTCCTCCGCCTCTGGAAACACCATATATTTT. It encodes CASRRVQGTGSSASGNTIYF.